This T cell receptor beta chain is drawn from a study of monozygotic twins with inflammatory bowel disease. Sampling involved one blood draw (roughly 2.5 ml) for every donor. TCRdb re-called the 5' RACE reads and gives one entry per CDR3 protein, without DNA. This sample's table has over 150,000 distinct CDR3 sequences. The V gene's germline CDR1 is SNHLY and CDR2 FYNNEI. The CDR3 loop spans 14 amino acids. This receptor was obtained from a human donor with ulcerative colitis or Crohn's disease, or a healthy co-twin of an affected twin (not recorded which). This chain connects TRBV2 to TRBJ2-4; TCRdb's D call, TRBD2, is unchecked because there is no DNA. The sequenced sample was blood. This CDR3 reads CASSEPRRVDIQYF.